This T cell receptor (beta chain) comes out of a study of technical replicates of blood from a handful of donors. Germline CDR1 and CDR2: LNHDA and SQIVND (reference sequence). The CDR3 consists of 14 residues. V shed 3 bases and J shed 5 bases, with 14 bases lying between them. Only in-frame clones appear in the TCRdb table, and some are missing; sequencing was by immunoSEQ multiplex PCR. In the table there are 85,000 to 95,000 clones, 90% to 97% of which are singletons. The V and J genes are TRBV19 and TRBJ2-7, with D possibly being TRBD2 (5 bases). The sequenced material came from T cells isolated from PBMCs. The sequence was collected from a human donor in good health. The CDR3 DNA is TGTGCCAGTAGTATTGGTCTAGCTGGGAACGAGCAGTACTTC. Translated, it gives CASSIGLAGNEQYF.